The 22 T cell receptor beta chains given below trace back to one sample, sequenced in a study of blood T cells in healthy people across ages. Using a J-beta primer mix together with a sample-barcoded 5' primer, a second PCR was run for about 6 to 12 cycles. One entry per CDR3 protein, called by TCRdb with MiXCR from the 5' RACE reads. The repertoire holds 600,000 to 800,000 distinct CDR3 sequences, with approximately 52% as singletons. The specimen sequenced was blood. The origin of the receptors is a woman at least 80 years old in good health.

The chain recombines TRBV6-1 with TRBJ2-1, with D possibly being TRBD1 or TRBD2 (5 bases each). This CDR3 has 17 residues. Trimming pared 4 bases from V and 5 bases from J, leaving 21 bases between. Germline CDR1 reads MNHNS; CDR2 reads SASEGT. The CDR3 here is CASSVPSSGSRDNEQFF. The CDR3 bases are TGTGCCAGCAGTGTACCTTCGTCAGGGAGTCGGGACAATGAGCAGTTCTTC.

This clonotype was seen only once. The chain combines TRBV7-9 with TRBJ2-3; 7 bases fit TRBD1. The CDR3 is made up of 14 amino acids. J lost 2 bases, V lost 5 bases, and 4 bases had no gene match. Germline V gives CDR1 SEHNR, CDR2 FQNEAQ (reference sequence). CDR3 amino acids: CASSEGTDTDTQYF. CDR3 DNA: TGTGCCAGCAGCGAAGGGACAGACACAGATACGCAGTATTTT. The variable domain in full, with the rest retrieved from reference TRBV7-9 and TRBJ2-3, is DTGVSQNPRHKITKRGQNVTFRCDPISEHNRLYWYRQTLGQGPEFLTYFQNEAQLEKSRLLSDRFSAERPKGSFSTLEIQRTEQGDSAMYLCASSEGTDTDTQYFGPGTRLTVL.

This clonotype was counted ten times or more. This sequence joins TRBV5-1 and TRBJ2-5, with 7 bases lining up with TRBD1. V dropped 5 bases and J dropped 0; count of bases not matched to a gene: 10. Germline V CDR1 and CDR2: SGHRS, YFSETQ. The CDR3 runs 16 residues. The CDR3: CASRGLTGSDQETQYF. CDR3 nucleotides: TGCGCCAGCAGGGGTTTGACAGGGTCTGACCAAGAGACCCAGTACTTC.

The table lists this clonotype with a few counts. The chain joins TRBV7-2 to TRBJ2-3; D gene ambiguous. Trimming stripped 1 base from V and 7 bases from J, with 6 bases between. Germline lookup yields CDR1 SGHTA and CDR2 FQGNSA. The length of the CDR3 is 12 residues. CDR3 nucleotides: TGTGCCAGCAGCTTAGTAAGAAATACGCAGTATTTT. This sequence encodes CASSLVRNTQYF.

This clonotype was recorded at least ten times. This chain uses TRBV3-1 with TRBJ2-1, with 8 nucleotides matching TRBD2. V trimming: 4 bases; J trimming: 9 bases; junction bases outside the gene matches: 2. Germline CDR1 LGHDT, CDR2 YNNKEL (reference sequence). The CDR3 spans 12 residues. This chain's CDR3 is CASSPSGGEQFF. DNA of the CDR3: TGTGCCAGCAGCCCAAGCGGGGGTGAGCAGTTCTTC.

The chain links TRBV2 to TRBJ1-2, with 8 bases identical to TRBD1. Germline V gene lookup returns CDR1 SNHLY and CDR2 FYNNEI. The V and J ends lost 7 bases and 3 bases, in that order; junction bases with no gene match: 4. This CDR3 comprises 13 residues. CDR3 bases: TGTGCCAGCACAGGGGGCGAGGACTATGGCTACACCTTC. This encodes CASTGGEDYGYTF.

As for this clonotype: It is unclear where the CDR3 begins or ends on the DNA, so no DNA is shown, and the CDR3 is as TCRdb lists it. The chain couples TRBV7-2 to TRBJ2-5; TRBD1 is the table's D call and was not checked against the DNA. Germline assignment: CDR1 SGHTA and CDR2 FQGNSA. Termini included, the CDR3 measures 15 amino acids. The chain's CDR3 is CASSFGPGGWETQYF.

V and J are TRBV12-3 or TRBV12-4 and TRBJ2-1, with TRBD2 as a possible D gene (7 bases). This CDR3 has 15 amino acids. Deletions cut 0 bases from V and 6 bases from J, with 12 bases between. CDR3 nucleotides: TGTGCCAGCAGTTTAGCGGGGGGGGCAGTCAATGAGCAGTTCTTC. It encodes CASSLAGGAVNEQFF.

The gene calls are TRBV20-1 and TRBJ2-1; D may be TRBD1 or TRBD2 (5 bases each). Germline V lookup: CDR1 DFQATT, CDR2 SNEGSKA (reference sequence). The CDR3 is 14 amino acids. V was clipped by 1 base and J by 3 bases, with 10 bases between them. The chain's CDR3 is CSARVGTDYNEQFF. In nucleotides, the CDR3 is TGCAGTGCTAGAGTTGGGACGGACTACAATGAGCAGTTCTTC.

The CDR3 loop is CSAREAENSRETQYF. In nucleotides, the CDR3 is TGCAGTGCTAGAGAGGCGGAAAATTCCAGAGAGACCCAGTACTTC. The rearrangement uses TRBV20-1 and TRBJ2-7, with D hard to call. The end of the DNA fits TRBJ2-5 better, so the J call may be wrong. There are 15 residues in the CDR3. The V gene's germline CDR1 is DFQATT and CDR2 SNEGSKA (reference sequence).

The chain recombines TRBV10-3 with TRBJ2-1; 7 bases are a match to TRBD2. The germline CDR1 and CDR2 sequences are ENHRY and SYGVKD. Trimming cost V 4 bases and J 0 bases; bases outside gene matches: 6. CDR3 length: 16 amino acids. CDR3 residues: CAISGGGARSYNEQFF. In DNA form, the CDR3 reads TGTGCCATCAGTGGGGGGGGTGCGCGCTCCTACAATGAGCAGTTCTTC.

In regard to this clonotype: A much larger clone differs from this one at a single base, so this may be a read error. The chain combines TRBV12-3 or TRBV12-4 with TRBJ2-4, with 7 bases lining up with TRBD1. The CDR3 has 15 residues. Written as DNA, the CDR3 is TGTGCCAGCAGTTGGGGCCGGGACAGCAAAAACAGTCAGTACTTC. Translated, it gives CASSWGRDSKNSQYF.

The rearrangement uses TRBV3-1 and TRBJ2-1, with unresolved D. Germline V lookup: CDR1 LGHDT, CDR2 YNNKEL (reference sequence). V lost 0 bases and J lost 6, with 12 bases in between. The CDR3 is made up of 15 amino acids. The chain's CDR3 is CASSQDPASSNEQFF. In nucleotides, the CDR3 is TGTGCCAGCAGCCAAGATCCCGCGAGTTCCAATGAGCAGTTCTTC.

Only one count was recorded for this clonotype. The chain joins TRBV7-3 to TRBJ2-3; TRBD2 matches at 7 bases. From germline, CDR1 is SGHTA and CDR2 FQGTGA. The CDR3 contains 16 residues. J was trimmed by 1 base and V by 0 bases; bases with no gene match: 4. CDR3 coding DNA: TGTGCCAGCAGCTTAACCCCAGCGGGACGCACAGATACGCAGTATTTT. Protein product: CASSLTPAGRTDTQYF.

This clonotype has ten or more counts. The V gene is TRBV24-1, the J gene TRBJ2-1, with TRBD1 matching over 9 bases. The CDR3 totals 15 residues. The J segment lost 6 bases and the V segment lost 6 bases, leaving 8 bases of the junction unmatched. Germline CDR1 and CDR2: KGHDR and SFDVKD. CDR3 bases: TGTGCCACCAGTAATACAGGGGGCTTTAGCAATGAGCAGTTCTTC. This translates into CATSNTGGFSNEQFF.

Points on this clonotype: This sequence may be a read error, since a much larger clone differs from it by one base. The CDR3 DNA sequence: TGTGCCCCCAAGGGTCTACTGCTCATTTTCTACGAGCAGTACTTC. Translating it yields CAPKGLLLIFYEQYF. This chain links TRBV10-3 with TRBJ2-5; D not resolved. The DNA end is more similar to TRBJ2-7, so the J call may be wrong. This CDR3 comprises 15 residues. Germline CDR1 and CDR2: ENHRY and SYGVKD.

This clonotype was counted a few times. Being one base from a much bigger clone, this may be a read error. The rearrangement uses TRBV29-1 and TRBJ2-4; TRBD1 or TRBD2 may be the D gene (5 bases each). This CDR3 has 15 residues. Germline CDR1 SQVTM, CDR2 ANQGSEA. The V end lost 5 bases, the J end lost 1 base, and 15 bases lay between the germline ends. The CDR3, as DNA: TGCAGCGTTTTAACCGGGACGCCCGCCAAAAACATTCAGTACTTC. Protein product: CSVLTGTPAKNIQYF.

The CDR3 DNA is TGCGCCAGCAGCACCGGGACAGGGGGCACTGAAGCTTTCTTT. Translating it yields CASSTGTGGTEAFF. The chain joins TRBV5-1 to TRBJ1-1, with 11 bases identical to TRBD1. The V gene end was trimmed by 4 bases and the J gene end by 4 bases; junction bases not matched to a gene: 3. CDR1 is SGHRS, CDR2 YFSETQ, per germline. The CDR3 consists of 14 residues. Complete variable domain (other parts from reference TRBV5-1 and TRBJ1-1): KAGVTQTPRYLIKTRGQQVTLSCSPISGHRSVSWYQQTPGQGLQFLFEYFSETQRNKGNFPGRFSGRQFSNSRSEMNVSTLELGDSALYLCASSTGTGGTEAFFGQGTRLTVV.

This clonotype was seen many times. The gene calls are TRBV2 and TRBJ2-7; D may correspond to TRBD1 or TRBD2 (5 bases each). Trimming took off 8 bases at V and 6 bases at J, with 23 bases between the two ends. Per the germline V gene, CDR1 is SNHLY and CDR2 is FYNNEI. CDR3 length: 15 residues. In nucleotides, the CDR3 is TGTGCCAGCGTCCAGGACTTAGGGGCTGCTAGCGAGCAGTACTTC. This encodes CASVQDLGAASEQYF.

The rearrangement joins TRBV12-3 or TRBV12-4 to TRBJ2-7; no reliable D call. This CDR3 has 12 amino acids. V was trimmed by 6 bases and J by 5 bases, leaving 11 bases between them. The CDR3 DNA reads TGTGCCAGCAGCCCTTTAAGGAACGAGCAGTACTTC. Translation: CASSPLRNEQYF.

The chain has TRBV20-1 and TRBJ1-1; 7 positions match TRBD1. The V gene's germline CDR1 is DFQATT and CDR2 SNEGSKA (reference sequence). The V gene end was trimmed by 4 bases and the J gene end by 4 bases; junction bases not matched to a gene: 9. The CDR3 covers 14 residues. The CDR3: CSAMESTGTTEAFF. For the CDR3, the DNA is TGCAGTGCTATGGAATCGACAGGGACCACTGAAGCTTTCTTT.

Concerning this clonotype: A much bigger clone sits one base away, suggesting this may be a read error. The genes are TRBV10-3 and TRBJ1-4, with D possibly being TRBD1 (5 bases). Germline V CDR1 and CDR2: ENHRY, SYGVKD. This CDR3 is built from 16 residues. The CDR3 DNA follows: TGTGTCATCGGCCGGGACTGGACTTCGGGGAATGAAAAACTGTTTTTT. Its protein is CVIGRDWTSGNEKLFF.